This T cell receptor beta chain was captured by sequencing in a study of blood T cell repertoires in COVID-19. How the authors handled the data: Researchers report that nucleated cell counts were estimated from reference gene primer amplification. The data were produced by immunoSEQ multiplex PCR, yet TCRdb's version contains in-frame clones alone and is incomplete. V, J and clone size reflect that table, while D and trimming were determined from the DNA. The repertoire holds roughly 280,000 clones, with more than 85% as singletons. This CDR3 spans 14 amino acids. Germline CDR1 SQVTM, CDR2 ANQGSEA. Trimming removed 2 bases at V and 2 bases at J, with 11 bases between.

The rearrangement uses TRBV29-1 and TRBJ2-3, with no clear D. Sequencing was carried out using peripheral blood. This TCR was recovered from a man aged 18 to 29 with active or convalescent COVID-19. The CDR3 spells CSVELRDPTDTQYF. CDR3 bases: TGCAGCGTTGAACTGCGCGATCCCACAGATACGCAGTATTTT.